The source of this T cell receptor beta chain is a study of regulatory T cells in long-lasting Graves disease. Whole-study findings and limits: Persistent Graves' patients possessed reduced TCR diversity relative to recently diagnosed ones. Whereas new patients shared 966 public clonotypes, persistent patients shared more, at 2,500 to 3,500.

On this clonotype itself: Its antigen is unknown.

Unmatched junction bases numbered 10, after V lost 6 bases and J lost 0 bases. The CDR3 is 17 residues long. Germline lookup yields CDR1 SNHLY and CDR2 FYNNEI. Arm-PCR with iRepertoire HTBI primers amplified the CDR3 regions for these TCR beta libraries. Authors' processing steps: Segment identification across samples yielded around 64 TRBV and more than 11 TRBJ segments. A single record per CDR3 protein comes from TCRdb applying MiXCR to the multiplex PCR reads. None of the V and J calls come from the authors' own analysis; TCRdb made them. The table has 650,000 to 850,000 distinct CDR3 sequences, 25% to 35% seen once. Indicated time point: persistent/refractory GD, antithyroid drugs over 5 years with positive TRAb. PBMC RNA was the source of the TCR library. The patient group derived from an endocrinology department in Xi'an, China.

The specimen was peripheral blood mononuclear cells (PBMCs), collected when the disease was refractory, from a patient treated with antithyroid drugs. The rearrangement uses TRBV2 and TRBJ1-3; 8 bases are shared with TRBD1. The source of this sequence is a female donor with Graves disease. For the CDR3, the DNA is TGTGCCAGCAGCGCCAGGGGGCTTGACTACTCTGGAAACACCATATATTTT. Encoded protein: CASSARGLDYSGNTIYF.